The clone carrying this T cell receptor beta chain was counted a few times. The use of a sample-barcoded 5' primer and a J-beta primer mix characterized a second PCR of roughly 7 to 11 cycles. MiXCR was run by TCRdb on the 5' RACE reads, yielding one entry per CDR3 protein. The sample holds roughly 1,700,000 distinct CDR3 sequences, roughly 27% seen once. V was pared by 3 bases and J by 8 bases, with 13 bases between. The germline V gene encodes CDR1 DFQATT and CDR2 SNEGSKA (reference sequence). CDR3 size: 13 residues. The sample is drawn from a study of blood T cells in healthy people across ages. The source is a woman aged 25 to 45 in good health. Material for sequencing was blood. The chain combines TRBV20-1 with TRBJ1-4; a possible D gene is TRBD1 (5 bases). The CDR3 DNA reads TGCAGTGCTAGGGGCTGGGACGGAGAAAAACTGTTTTTT. This translates into CSARGWDGEKLFF.